This T cell receptor (beta chain) is from a study of CD8 T cells in Susac syndrome (dated by TCRdb to between 2018 and 2021). Broadly, across the study: Repertoire sequencing was used to test whether CD8+ T cell activation and differentiation in Susac syndrome was antigen driven. CD8+ T cell repertoire clonality was compared between about 12 healthy donors, approximately 14 Susac syndrome patients and around 15 multiple sclerosis patients. Here is what the overall study found, with its caveats: The study acknowledged that relatively few individuals were included in the TCR sequencing and HLA analysis.

High-throughput TCR beta sequencing profiled peripheral blood CD8+ and CD4+ T cells from healthy donors, Susac syndrome patients and multiple sclerosis patients. The multiple sclerosis controls were treatment-naive patients who had stable or active relapsing-remitting disease and met the revised McDonald criteria. Bulk CD8+ and CD4+ T cells were purified by magnetic negative isolation, while CD8+ TEMRA cells were enriched using FACS. Blood was drawn into EDTA tubes, processed within 24 hours, and PBMCs were isolated by density gradient centrifugation. PBMCs intended for TCR sequencing were cryopreserved in liquid nitrogen and thawed later in a water bath at 37 degrees C. The sorted or isolated CD4+, CD8+ and CD8+ TEMRA cells reached a purity of at least 90%. Concerning this clonotype itself: Its antigen is still unknown. The input lacks base qualities; no much larger clone sits a single base away.

In the germline V gene (reference sequence), CDR1 corresponds to LNHDA and CDR2 to SQIVND. V loses 2 bases at its end and J loses 5 bases; junction bases beyond the gene matches: 3. The CDR3 starts with the cysteine, ends with the phenylalanine, and has 16 residues. The sequence is cut down to CDR3 DNA, 48 bases in frame from base 1. RNA was extracted using the RNeasy kit, and roughly 0.5 to 1 ug of the RNA was reverse transcribed with random hexamers. The immunoSEQ multiplex PCR assay, which covers 54 Vbeta and 13 Jbeta segments, was used to amplify TCR beta CDR3 regions. PCR amplification bias was corrected using a synthetic template baseline for primer optimization and computational correction. The published analysis was carried out like this. Reads were assigned to V, D and J genes according to IMGT and analyzed in immunoSEQ Analyzer, with only productive sequences retained. Clonality was calculated as one minus the Shannon entropy normalized by log2 of the number of productive unique sequences. For each patient and control, public and private clones were evaluated within the 100 most prevalent clones. A clone was defined as Susac-specific if it was absent from the healthy and MS cohorts, from approximately 980 published viral clones and from other ImmuneACCESS disease sequences. The public reads were run again by TCRdb, first through fastp at Q25 and then through MiXCR, and only productive beta chains were kept. Here each entry gathers all rows of one CDR3 protein and keeps the most common genes and DNA. These V and J calls rely on TCRdb rather than the paper's analysis. The sample table holds 130,000 or so distinct CDR3 sequences, of which roughly 80% were seen once. The ten largest account for 0.45% to 0.6% of the sample.

The clonotype was recovered from a human donor with multiple sclerosis. The specimen was CD8+ T cells from PBMCs. The chain uses TRBV19 and TRBJ2-1; 13 bases in the junction line up with TRBD2. This receptor has the CDR3 CASSIMGLAGNNEQFF. The base sequence is TGTGCCAGTAGTATAATGGGACTAGCGGGAAACAATGAGCAGTTCTTC.